A single sample gave rise to the 21 T cell receptor beta chains below, sequenced in a study of cytomegalovirus exposure and HLA in healthy donors. Libraries were prepared by immunoSEQ multiplex PCR; TCRdb keeps only in-frame clonotypes and omits some of them. The top ten hold 0.35% to 0.45% of the sample, which has some 250,000 clones, nearly 90% seen once. Sequenced material: PBMCs. The origin of the receptors is a woman under 30 in good health and CMV-seronegative.

The chain combines TRBV27 with TRBJ2-1; a weak D match, TRBD1 (5 bases). Trimming took off 3 bases at V and 7 bases at J, with 13 bases between the two ends. Germline CDR1 and CDR2: MNHEY and SMNVEV (reference sequence). The CDR3 runs 14 residues. The CDR3 DNA is TGTGCCAGCAGTTTGTGGCAGGGTAGGAATGAGCAGTTCTTC. Its protein product is CASSLWQGRNEQFF.

The table lists this clone with a count of one. The rearrangement uses TRBV5-1 and TRBJ2-3; TRBD2 aligns across 7 bases. The CDR3 runs 15 residues. Unmatched junction bases numbered 5, after V lost 4 bases and J lost 0 bases. The germline gives CDR1 SGHRS, CDR2 YFSETQ. The CDR3 loop reads CASSPWTSSTDTQYF. DNA of the CDR3: TGCGCCAGCAGCCCCTGGACTAGTAGCACAGATACGCAGTATTTT. The whole variable domain, remainder taken from reference TRBV5-1 and TRBJ2-3, is KAGVTQTPRYLIKTRGQQVTLSCSPISGHRSVSWYQQTPGQGLQFLFEYFSETQRNKGNFPGRFSGRQFSNSRSEMNVSTLELGDSALYLCASSPWTSSTDTQYFGPGTRLTVL.

This rearrangement joins TRBV27 to TRBJ1-2, with 8 positions matching TRBD1. V lost 5 bases to trimming and J lost 7 bases; unmatched junction nucleotides: 12. This CDR3 comprises 15 residues. The germline V gene encodes CDR1 MNHEY and CDR2 SMNVEV (reference sequence). The CDR3 nucleotides are TGTGCCAGCAGTCCAAAGACAGGGGTAGGAGGTGGCTACACCTTC. Its translation: CASSPKTGVGGGYTF.

The V and J genes are TRBV5-1 and TRBJ2-7; no firm D call. CDR3 length equals 15 residues. Germline values: CDR1 SGHRS, CDR2 YFSETQ. Trimming cost V 0 bases and J 1 base, with 11 bases left between them. The CDR3 DNA reads as TGCGCCAGCAGCTTGGACCCAGGTCGGTCCTACGAGCAGTACGTC. It specifies CASSLDPGRSYEQYV.

V and J are TRBV7-9 and TRBJ2-3; 12 nucleotides agree with TRBD2. This CDR3 comprises 14 residues. Germline V gene data show CDR1 as SEHNR and CDR2 as FQNEAQ (reference sequence). The V segment lost 5 bases and the J segment 5 bases; nucleotides outside the gene matches: 2. CDR3 amino acids: CASSPTSGGDTQYF. In DNA, the CDR3 is TGTGCCAGCAGCCCGACTAGCGGGGGAGATACGCAGTATTTT. Using reference TRBV7-9 and TRBJ2-3 for the parts outside the CDR3, the full variable domain is DTGVSQNPRHKITKRGQNVTFRCDPISEHNRLYWYRQTLGQGPEFLTYFQNEAQLEKSRLLSDRFSAERPKGSFSTLEIQRTEQGDSAMYLCASSPTSGGDTQYFGPGTRLTVL.

The chain combines TRBV2 with TRBJ1-1; no definite D call. The germline V gene encodes CDR1 SNHLY and CDR2 FYNNEI. The CDR3 totals 15 residues. V dropped 6 bases and J dropped 3 bases, with 17 bases sitting between them. CDR3 residues: CASRDREGWYTEAFF. The CDR3 DNA sequence: TGTGCCAGCAGAGACCGGGAGGGATGGTACACTGAAGCTTTCTTT.

This chain uses TRBV7-9 with TRBJ2-3; 7 bases map to TRBD2. Germline V lookup: CDR1 SEHNR, CDR2 FQNEAQ (reference sequence). The CDR3 length is 17 residues. The trim removed 1 base at V and 2 bases at J, leaving 9 bases unmatched. CDR3 nucleotide sequence: TGTGCCAGCAGCTTAGTGCGGGGGATTTCCCCCACAGATACGCAGTATTTT. This translates into CASSLVRGISPTDTQYF.

The chain joins TRBV9 to TRBJ2-3; 10 bases agree with TRBD2. There are 15 residues in the CDR3. Germline CDR1 and CDR2: SGDLS and YYNGEE. Trimming at V came to 2 bases and at J to 1 base, leaving 1 base not matched to a gene. CDR3 coding DNA: TGTGCCAGCAGCGTTACTAGCGGGGGCACAGATACGCAGTATTTT. This codes for CASSVTSGGTDTQYF.

The chain uses TRBV6-1 and TRBJ1-2; tentative D call: TRBD1 (6 bases). V shed 4 bases and J shed 0 bases, with 9 bases lying between them. CDR3 length: 14 amino acids. CDR1 MNHNS and CDR2 SASEGT come from the germline V gene. The CDR3 region is CASSVGQPNYGYTF. The CDR3 DNA follows: TGTGCCAGCAGTGTTGGACAGCCTAACTATGGCTACACCTTC.

The rearrangement joins TRBV20-1 to TRBJ2-3, with 7 nucleotides matching TRBD1. The CDR3 is 11 residues long. The germline V gene encodes CDR1 DFQATT and CDR2 SNEGSKA (reference sequence). The V gene end was trimmed by 5 bases and the J gene end by 5 bases; junction bases not matched to a gene: 1. The CDR3 DNA is TGCAGTGCTCACAGGGGAGATACGCAGTATTTT. Translating it yields CSAHRGDTQYF.

This clone was counted once. The J gene is TRBJ2-3, the V gene TRBV4-1; TRBD2 aligns across 7 bases. Germline CDR1 reads MGHRA; CDR2 reads YSYEKL. The CDR3 runs 15 residues. The junction had 11 bases not matched to a gene; V was cut back by 6 bases and J by 5 bases. The CDR3 sequence: CASSPASGRLDTQYF. CDR3 coding DNA: TGCGCCAGCAGTCCGGCTAGCGGAAGGTTAGATACGCAGTATTTT.

J is TRBJ1-1 and V is TRBV5-6; 7 bases align to TRBD1. The germline V gene encodes CDR1 SGHDT and CDR2 YYEEEE. V was pared by 3 bases and J by 8 bases, with 10 bases of the junction left unmatched. This CDR3 spans 14 amino acids. CDR3 residues: CASSSGDSFLEAFF. Here the CDR3 DNA reads TGTGCCAGCAGCTCAGGGGACAGCTTCCTAGAAGCTTTCTTT.

The chain joins TRBV29-1 to TRBJ1-5; tentatively, D is TRBD1 (6 bases). The CDR3 has 14 amino acids. Trimming removed 6 bases at V and 2 bases at J, with 14 bases between. Germline CDR1 and CDR2: SQVTM and ANQGSEA. CDR3 bases: TGCAGCGTGCAACAGGGATATGGCAATCAGCCCCAGCATTTT. Its protein is CSVQQGYGNQPQHF.

Written as DNA, the CDR3 is TGTGCCAGCAGCTTGTCGGGACAGTATAATTCACCCCTCCACTTT. Protein sequence: CASSLSGQYNSPLHF. This rearrangement joins TRBV11-2 to TRBJ1-6; 7 bases agree with TRBD1. CDR1 and CDR2 from the germline V gene are SGHAT and FQNNGV. The CDR3 is 15 residues long. The J segment lost 4 bases and the V segment lost 3 bases, leaving 3 bases of the junction unmatched.

This chain connects TRBV27 to TRBJ1-2; possibly TRBD1 for D (5 bases). V was pared by 6 bases and J by 0 bases, with 11 bases between. The CDR3 runs 14 residues. CDR1 and CDR2 (germline): MNHEY, SMNVEV (reference sequence). The chain's CDR3 is CASSSGGANYGYTF. In DNA, the CDR3 is TGTGCCAGCAGCTCGGGGGGAGCTAACTATGGCTACACCTTC.

The rearrangement joins TRBV9 to TRBJ2-1, with 10 bases lining up with TRBD2. The CDR3 consists of 15 residues. V gave up 4 bases and J gave up 7 bases; unmatched junction bases: 8. Germline loops: CDR1 SGDLS, CDR2 YYNGEE. CDR3 residues: CASSPGTSVGNEQFF. The CDR3 nucleotides read TGTGCCAGCAGCCCCGGGACTAGCGTTGGTAATGAGCAGTTCTTC.

In its sample, this clone was seen once. V is TRBV28 and J is TRBJ2-1; TRBD2 agrees at 9 bases. Looked up from germline, CDR1 is MDHEN and CDR2 is SYDVKM. V trimming: 3 bases; J trimming: 12 bases; junction bases outside the gene matches: 3. The CDR3 length is 12 residues. In nucleotides, the CDR3 is TGTGCCAGCAGTTTTCTGCGGGGGGGGCAGTTCTTC. The encoded protein is CASSFLRGGQFF.

A single count supports this clone. The genes are TRBV28 and TRBJ1-2; TRBD1 agrees at 10 bases. Germline CDR1 is MDHEN and CDR2 is SYDVKM. The junction had 12 bases not matched to a gene; V was cut back by 1 base and J by 7 bases. The CDR3 is made up of 17 amino acids. CDR3 sequence: CASSLLEPGQGKSGYTF. CDR3 coding DNA: TGTGCCAGCAGTTTATTGGAACCGGGACAGGGGAAGAGTGGCTACACCTTC.

The chain couples TRBV9 to TRBJ1-1; TRBD1 aligns across 8 bases. This CDR3 has 17 amino acids. J lost 5 bases, V lost 3 bases, and 15 bases had no gene match. Germline V gene lookup returns CDR1 SGDLS and CDR2 YYNGEE. CDR3 nucleotide sequence: TGTGCCAGCAGCGATAGACAGGGGTCGGTTTGGGCGACTGAAGCTTTCTTT. It yields the protein CASSDRQGSVWATEAFF.

The rearrangement links TRBV9 to TRBJ2-5, with 9 bases aligning to TRBD1. CDR1 and CDR2 from the germline V gene are SGDLS and YYNGEE. The V and J ends lost 4 bases and 5 bases, in that order; junction bases with no gene match: 9. The CDR3 length is 15 residues. The CDR3 here is CASSLPGQGMETQYF. The CDR3 DNA reads as TGTGCCAGCAGCCTTCCGGGACAGGGTATGGAGACCCAGTACTTC.

This chain connects TRBV6-4 to TRBJ1-2; 7 positions match TRBD1. Germline V CDR1 and CDR2: MRHNA, SNTAGT. Unmatched junction bases numbered 9, after V lost 6 bases and J lost 8 bases. CDR3 length: 13 residues. CDR3 sequence: CASRKTGTEGYTF. CDR3 sequence (DNA): TGTGCCAGCAGAAAGACAGGGACGGAGGGCTACACCTTC.